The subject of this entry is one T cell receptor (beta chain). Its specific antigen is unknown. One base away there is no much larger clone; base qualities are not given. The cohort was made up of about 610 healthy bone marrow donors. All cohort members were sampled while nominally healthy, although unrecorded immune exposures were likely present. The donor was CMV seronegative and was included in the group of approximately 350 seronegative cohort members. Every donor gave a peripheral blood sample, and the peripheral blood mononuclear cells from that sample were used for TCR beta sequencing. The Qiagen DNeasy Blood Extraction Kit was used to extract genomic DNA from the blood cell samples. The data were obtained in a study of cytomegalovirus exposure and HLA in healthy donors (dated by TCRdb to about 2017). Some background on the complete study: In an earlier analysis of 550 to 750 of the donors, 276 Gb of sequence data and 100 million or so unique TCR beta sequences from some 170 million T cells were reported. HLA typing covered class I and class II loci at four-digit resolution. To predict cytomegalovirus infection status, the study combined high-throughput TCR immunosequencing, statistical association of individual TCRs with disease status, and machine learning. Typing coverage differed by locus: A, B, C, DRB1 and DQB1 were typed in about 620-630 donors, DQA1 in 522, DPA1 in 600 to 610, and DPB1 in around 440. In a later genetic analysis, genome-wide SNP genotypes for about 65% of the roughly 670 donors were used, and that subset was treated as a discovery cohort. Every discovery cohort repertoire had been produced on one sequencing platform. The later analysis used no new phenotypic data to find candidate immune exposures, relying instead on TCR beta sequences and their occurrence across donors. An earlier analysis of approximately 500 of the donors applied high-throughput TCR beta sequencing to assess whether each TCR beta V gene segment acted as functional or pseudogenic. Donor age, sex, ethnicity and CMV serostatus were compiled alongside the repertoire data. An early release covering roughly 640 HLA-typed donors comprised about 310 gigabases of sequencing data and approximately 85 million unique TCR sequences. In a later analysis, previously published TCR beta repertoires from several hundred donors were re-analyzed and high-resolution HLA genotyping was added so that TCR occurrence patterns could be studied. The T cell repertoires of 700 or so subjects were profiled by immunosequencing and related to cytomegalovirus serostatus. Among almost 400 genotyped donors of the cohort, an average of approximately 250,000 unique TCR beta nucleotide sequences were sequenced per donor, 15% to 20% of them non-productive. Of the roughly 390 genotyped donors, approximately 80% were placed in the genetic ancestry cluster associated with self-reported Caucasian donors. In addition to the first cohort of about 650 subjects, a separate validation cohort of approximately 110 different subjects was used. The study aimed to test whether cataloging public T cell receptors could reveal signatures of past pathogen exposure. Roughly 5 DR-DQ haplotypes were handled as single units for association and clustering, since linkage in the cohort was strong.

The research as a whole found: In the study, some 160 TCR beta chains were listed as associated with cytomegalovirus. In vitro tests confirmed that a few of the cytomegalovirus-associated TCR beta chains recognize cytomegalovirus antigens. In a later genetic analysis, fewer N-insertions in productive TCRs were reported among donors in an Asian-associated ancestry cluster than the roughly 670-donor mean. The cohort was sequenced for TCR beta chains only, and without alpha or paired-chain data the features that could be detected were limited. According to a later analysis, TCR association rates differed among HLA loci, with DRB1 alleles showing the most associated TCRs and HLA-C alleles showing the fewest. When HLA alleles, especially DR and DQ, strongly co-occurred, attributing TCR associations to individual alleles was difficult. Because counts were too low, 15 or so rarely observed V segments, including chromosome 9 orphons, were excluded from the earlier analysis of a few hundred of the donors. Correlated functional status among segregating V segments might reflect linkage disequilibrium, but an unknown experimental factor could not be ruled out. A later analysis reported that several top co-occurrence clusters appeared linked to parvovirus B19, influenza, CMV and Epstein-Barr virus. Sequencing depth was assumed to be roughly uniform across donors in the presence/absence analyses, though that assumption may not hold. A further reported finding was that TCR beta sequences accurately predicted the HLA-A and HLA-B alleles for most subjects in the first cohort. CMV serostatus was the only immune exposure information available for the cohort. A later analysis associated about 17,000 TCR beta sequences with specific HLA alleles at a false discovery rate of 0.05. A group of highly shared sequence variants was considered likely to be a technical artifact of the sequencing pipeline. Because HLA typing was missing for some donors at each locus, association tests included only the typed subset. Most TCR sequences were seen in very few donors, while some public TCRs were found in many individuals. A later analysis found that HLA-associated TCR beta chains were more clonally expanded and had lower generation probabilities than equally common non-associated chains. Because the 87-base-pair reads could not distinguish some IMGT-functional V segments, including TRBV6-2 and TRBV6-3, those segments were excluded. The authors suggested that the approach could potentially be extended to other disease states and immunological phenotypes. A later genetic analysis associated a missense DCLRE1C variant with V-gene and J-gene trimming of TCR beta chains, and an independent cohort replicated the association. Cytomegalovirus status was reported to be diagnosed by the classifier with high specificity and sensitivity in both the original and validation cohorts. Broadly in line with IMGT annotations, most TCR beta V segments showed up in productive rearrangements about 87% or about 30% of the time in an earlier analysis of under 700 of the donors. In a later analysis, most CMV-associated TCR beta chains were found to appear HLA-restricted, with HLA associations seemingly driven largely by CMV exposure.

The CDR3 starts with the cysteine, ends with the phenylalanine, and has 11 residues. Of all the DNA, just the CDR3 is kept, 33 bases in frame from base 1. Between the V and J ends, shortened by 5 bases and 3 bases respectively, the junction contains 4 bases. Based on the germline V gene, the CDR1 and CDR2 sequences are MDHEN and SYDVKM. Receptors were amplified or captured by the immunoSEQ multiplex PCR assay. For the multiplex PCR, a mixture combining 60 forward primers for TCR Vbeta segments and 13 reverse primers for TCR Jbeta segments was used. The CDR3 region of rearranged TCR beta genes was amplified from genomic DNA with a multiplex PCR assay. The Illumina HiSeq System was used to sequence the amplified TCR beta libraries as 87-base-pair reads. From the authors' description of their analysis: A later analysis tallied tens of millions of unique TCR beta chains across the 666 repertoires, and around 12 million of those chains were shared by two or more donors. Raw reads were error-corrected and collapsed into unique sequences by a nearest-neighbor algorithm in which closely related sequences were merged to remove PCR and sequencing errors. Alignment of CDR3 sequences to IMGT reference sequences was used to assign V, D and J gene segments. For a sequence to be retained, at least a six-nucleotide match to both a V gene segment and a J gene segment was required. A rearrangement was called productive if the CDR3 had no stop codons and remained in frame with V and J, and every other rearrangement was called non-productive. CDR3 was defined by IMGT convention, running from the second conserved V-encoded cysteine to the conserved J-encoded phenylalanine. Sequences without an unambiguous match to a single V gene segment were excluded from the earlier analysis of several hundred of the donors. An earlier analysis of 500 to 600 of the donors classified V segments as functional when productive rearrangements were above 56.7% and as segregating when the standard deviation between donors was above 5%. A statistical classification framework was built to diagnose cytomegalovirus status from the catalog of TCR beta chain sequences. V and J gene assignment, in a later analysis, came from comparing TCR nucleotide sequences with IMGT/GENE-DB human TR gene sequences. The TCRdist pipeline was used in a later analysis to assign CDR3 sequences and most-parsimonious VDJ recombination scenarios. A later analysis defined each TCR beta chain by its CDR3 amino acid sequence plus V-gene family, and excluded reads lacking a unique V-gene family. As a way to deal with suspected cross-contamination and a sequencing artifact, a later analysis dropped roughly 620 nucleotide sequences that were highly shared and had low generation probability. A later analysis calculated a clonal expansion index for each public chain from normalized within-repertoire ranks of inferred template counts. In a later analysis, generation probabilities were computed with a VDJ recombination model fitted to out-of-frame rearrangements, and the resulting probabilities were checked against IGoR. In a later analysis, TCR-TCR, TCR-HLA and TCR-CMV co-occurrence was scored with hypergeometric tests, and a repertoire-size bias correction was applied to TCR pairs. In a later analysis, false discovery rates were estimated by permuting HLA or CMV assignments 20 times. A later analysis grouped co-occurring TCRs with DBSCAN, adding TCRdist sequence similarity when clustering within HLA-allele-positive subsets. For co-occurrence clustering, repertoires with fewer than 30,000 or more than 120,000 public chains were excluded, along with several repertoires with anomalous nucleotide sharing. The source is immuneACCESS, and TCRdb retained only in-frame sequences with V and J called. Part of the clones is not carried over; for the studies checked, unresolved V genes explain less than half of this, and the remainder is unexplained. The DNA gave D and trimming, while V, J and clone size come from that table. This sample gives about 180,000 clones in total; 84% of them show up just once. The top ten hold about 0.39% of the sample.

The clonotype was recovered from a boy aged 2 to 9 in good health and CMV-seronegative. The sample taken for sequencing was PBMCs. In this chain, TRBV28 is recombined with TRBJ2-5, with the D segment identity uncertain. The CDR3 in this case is CASSLKETQYF. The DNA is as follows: TGTGCCAGCAGTCTAAAAGAGACCCAGTACTTC. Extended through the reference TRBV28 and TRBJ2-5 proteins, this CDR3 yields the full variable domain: DVKVTQSSRYLVKRTGEKVFLECVQDMDHENMFWYRQDPGLGLRLIYFSYDVKMKEKGDIPEGYSVSREKKERFSLILESASTNQTSMYLCASSLKETQYFGPGTRLLVL.